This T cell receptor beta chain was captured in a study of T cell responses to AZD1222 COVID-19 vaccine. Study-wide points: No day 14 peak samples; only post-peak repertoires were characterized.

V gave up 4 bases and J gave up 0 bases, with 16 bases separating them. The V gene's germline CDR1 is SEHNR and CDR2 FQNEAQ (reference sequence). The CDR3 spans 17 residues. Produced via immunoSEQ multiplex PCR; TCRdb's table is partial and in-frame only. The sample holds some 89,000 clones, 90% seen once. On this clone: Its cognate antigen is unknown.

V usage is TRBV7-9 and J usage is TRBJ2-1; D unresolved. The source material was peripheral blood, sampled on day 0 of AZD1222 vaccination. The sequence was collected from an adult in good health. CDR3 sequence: CASSSPGAESSYNEQFF. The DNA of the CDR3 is TGTGCCAGCAGCTCCCCTGGCGCAGAGAGCTCCTACAATGAGCAGTTCTTC.